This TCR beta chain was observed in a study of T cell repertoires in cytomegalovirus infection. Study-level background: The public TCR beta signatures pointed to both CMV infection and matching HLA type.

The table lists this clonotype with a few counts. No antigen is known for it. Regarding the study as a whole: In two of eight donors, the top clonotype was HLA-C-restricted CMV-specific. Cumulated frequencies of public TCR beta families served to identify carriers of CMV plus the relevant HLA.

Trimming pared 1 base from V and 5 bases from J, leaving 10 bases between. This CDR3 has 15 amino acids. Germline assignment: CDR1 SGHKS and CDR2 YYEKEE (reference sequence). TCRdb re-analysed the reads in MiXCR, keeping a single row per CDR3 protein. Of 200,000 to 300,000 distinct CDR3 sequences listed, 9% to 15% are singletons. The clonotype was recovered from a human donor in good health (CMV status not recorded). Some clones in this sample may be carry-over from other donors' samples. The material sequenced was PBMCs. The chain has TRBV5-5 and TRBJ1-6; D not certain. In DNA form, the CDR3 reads TGTGCCAGCAGCTTGTTACTCGGGGATAATTCACCCCTCCACTTT. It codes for CASSLLLGDNSPLHF.